The clone carrying this T cell receptor (beta chain) was observed at least ten times. Trimming removed 2 bases at V and 1 base at J, with 5 bases between. This CDR3 is 13 amino acids long. Germline V gene sequence: CDR1 SGHAT, CDR2 FQNNGV. The sample belongs to a study of T cells in Graves' hyperthyroidism and ophthalmopathy. Regions amplified from RNA transcripts were the TCR beta CDR3 regions. Primed by the HTBI set, a first-round RT-PCR was run on the TCR CDR3. TCRdb independently ran MiXCR on the multiplex PCR reads; one entry per CDR3 protein. The repertoire consists of around 450,000 distinct CDR3 sequences, with roughly 13% occurring once and the leading ten covering about 5%. It was considered stable Graves' hyperthyroidism when ophthalmopathy did not progress within 18 months.

The genes are TRBV11-2 and TRBJ1-1; D is undetermined. The sequence was collected from a young woman with Graves' hyperthyroidism. Sequenced sample: blood. This chain's CDR3 is CASSLRPNTEAFF. The CDR3 region has the DNA TGTGCCAGCAGCTTAAGGCCGAACACTGAAGCTTTCTTT.